One sample yielded the 14 T cell receptor beta chains listed below, sequenced in a study of T cells in pancreatic ductal adenocarcinoma (dated by TCRdb to 2015 to 2018). The protocol used for the library was the immunoSEQ multiplex PCR assay. Entries here come from immuneACCESS through TCRdb and include only in-frame sequences with V and J called. Some clones fail to appear in such tables; in the studies checked, an unresolved V gene covers under half of the shortfall, and the cause of the remainder is unknown. The sample table lists over 90,000 clones, about 95% of them with a count of one. The ten largest account for about 3.4% of the sample. The selected pancreatic ductal adenocarcinoma patients had received surgery without neoadjuvant therapy. Input material: PBMCs. These receptors originate from a human donor with pancreatic ductal adenocarcinoma.

This rearrangement joins TRBV30 to TRBJ1-4, with 10 bases aligning to TRBD1. Germline CDR1 and CDR2: GTSNPN and SVGIG (reference sequence). V dropped 2 bases and J dropped 0; count of bases not matched to a gene: 3. The CDR3 spans 16 residues. For the CDR3, the DNA is TGTGCCTGGAGTCCGGGACAGGGGTCAACTAATGAAAAACTGTTTTTT. It codes for CAWSPGQGSTNEKLFF.

The V gene is TRBV28, the J gene TRBJ1-2; the D gene is possibly TRBD1 (5 bases). From germline, CDR1 is MDHEN and CDR2 SYDVKM. Trimming cost V 4 bases and J 1 base, with 13 bases left between them. The CDR3 length is 15 residues. The CDR3 DNA sequence: TGTGCCAGCAGTTCCGCCGGGACTGATAACTATGGCTACACCTTC. This gives the protein CASSSAGTDNYGYTF.

V is TRBV18 and J is TRBJ2-4; TRBD1 is a possible D gene (6 bases). V was trimmed by 3 bases and J by 8 bases, leaving 11 bases between them. CDR1 and CDR2 (germline): KGHSH, LQKENI. This CDR3 spans 13 amino acids. CDR3: CASSPTGSHIQYF. DNA for the CDR3: TGTGCCAGCTCACCCACAGGGTCACACATTCAGTACTTC. The variable domain in full, with the rest retrieved from reference TRBV18 and TRBJ2-4, is NAGVMQNPRHLVRRRGQEARLRCSPMKGHSHVYWYRQLPEEGLKFMVYLQKENIIDESGMPKERFSAEFPKEGPSILRIQQVVRGDSAAYFCASSPTGSHIQYFGAGTRLSVL.

The chain's CDR3 is CASSLSGLAVETQYF. CDR3 DNA sequence: TGTGCCAGCAGCTTATCTGGACTAGCGGTGGAGACCCAGTACTTC. V gene TRBV7-8 combines with J gene TRBJ2-5, with 10 positions matching TRBD2. The junction had 5 bases not matched to a gene; V was cut back by 2 bases and J by 5 bases. This CDR3 comprises 15 residues. CDR1 is SGHVS and CDR2 is FQNEAQ in the germline V gene.

This clone occurred a few times. The chain uses TRBV5-1 and TRBJ1-2; 7 bases line up with TRBD1. The CDR3 runs to 15 residues. Per germline, CDR1 SGHRS and CDR2 YFSETQ. Trimming cost V 1 base and J 4 bases; bases outside gene matches: 7. CDR3 sequence (DNA): TGCGCCAGCAGCTTGTTGGGACAGACTCCCTATGGCTACACCTTC. Translated: CASSLLGQTPYGYTF.

The rearrangement links TRBV7-3 to TRBJ2-1, with a possible D match to TRBD1 (5 bases). V dropped 2 bases and J dropped 9 bases, with 5 bases sitting between them. This CDR3 has 11 amino acids. Per the germline V gene, CDR1 is SGHTA and CDR2 is FQGTGA. The CDR3 DNA is TGTGCCAGCAGCTTACAGGGTGAGCAGTTCTTC. The encoded protein is CASSLQGEQFF.

This CDR3 reads CASSLGGDLNYGYTF. The CDR3 DNA sequence: TGTGCCAGCAGCTTAGGCGGGGACCTTAACTATGGCTACACCTTC. The rearrangement joins TRBV7-2 to TRBJ1-2; TRBD1 might be the D (5 bases). Germline V lookup: CDR1 SGHTA, CDR2 FQGNSA. V was shortened by 1 base and J by 1 base, with 10 bases between the two germline ends. This CDR3 is 15 amino acids long.

The CDR3 protein is CASSTQTSGRPYEQYF. In DNA form, the CDR3 reads TGTGCCAGCAGCACCCAGACTAGCGGGAGACCCTACGAGCAGTACTTC. The chain is built from TRBV7-2 and TRBJ2-7; 12 bases map to TRBD2. The CDR3 has 16 amino acids. Germline lookup yields CDR1 SGHTA and CDR2 FQGNSA. Trimming took 5 bases from V and 2 from J; bases not matched to a gene: 7.

V usage is TRBV19 and J usage is TRBJ1-4, with 10 bases matching TRBD1. CDR1 is LNHDA, CDR2 SQIVND, per germline (reference sequence). The trim removed 6 bases at V and 6 bases at J, leaving 10 bases unmatched. The CDR3 runs to 16 residues. The CDR3 is CASRKRTGGADEKLFF. For the CDR3, the DNA is TGTGCCAGTAGGAAGAGGACAGGGGGGGCGGATGAAAAACTGTTTTTT.

In DNA, the CDR3 is TGTGCCAGCAGCCCTCTTCTAGCGGGAGACTACAATGAGCAGTTCTTC. Translation gives CASSPLLAGDYNEQFF. The rearrangement links TRBV7-3 to TRBJ2-1; TRBD2 matches 10 bases. CDR1 is SGHTA, CDR2 FQGTGA, per germline. J was trimmed by 3 bases and V by 5 bases; bases with no gene match: 7. This CDR3 has 16 residues.

This chain uses TRBV19 with TRBJ2-1; D gene unclear. The length of the CDR3 is 14 residues. Germline values: CDR1 LNHDA, CDR2 SQIVND (reference sequence). The V and J ends lost 5 bases and 2 bases respectively, with 10 bases between them. The CDR3 coding sequence is TGTGCCAGTAGTCCTAGTTTCACCTACAATGAGCAGTTCTTC. This codes for CASSPSFTYNEQFF.

The J gene is TRBJ2-6, the V gene TRBV4-3, with D perhaps TRBD1 (6 bases). The CDR3 contains 17 residues. Germline CDR1 reads LGHNA; CDR2 reads YSLEER. V shed 3 bases and J shed 4 bases, with 16 bases lying between them. The CDR3 loop reads CASSQDSLPGGANVLTF. DNA for the CDR3: TGCGCCAGCAGCCAGGACAGCCTCCCGGGAGGGGCCAACGTCCTGACTTTC.

The genes are TRBV5-1 and TRBJ2-1, with unresolved D. The CDR3 is 14 amino acids. Germline CDR1 SGHRS, CDR2 YFSETQ. V dropped 0 bases and J dropped 6 bases, with 10 bases sitting between them. The CDR3 nucleotides read TGCGCCAGCAGCTTGGCCGATCTACCCAATGAGCAGTTCTTC. Translating gives CASSLADLPNEQFF.

V and J are TRBV5-1 and TRBJ2-7; the match to TRBD1 covers 7 bases. Germline V lookup: CDR1 SGHRS, CDR2 YFSETQ. CDR3 length equals 14 residues. The V segment lost 3 bases and the J segment 6 bases; nucleotides outside the gene matches: 9. The DNA for the CDR3 is TGCGCCAGCAGCTCCGGACAGGATCCGTCCGAGCAGTACTTC. Encoded protein: CASSSGQDPSEQYF.